Each of the 26 T cell receptor beta chains below was sequenced from the same sample in a study of graft-versus-host responses after intestinal transplantation. Here immunoSEQ multiplex PCR was the method, and the copy in TCRdb shows in-frame clones only, minus some. The sample carries approximately 2,500 clones, under 30% recorded once. The material was alloreactive CD4+ T cells from a mixed lymphocyte reaction culture, obtained before transplantation. The subset here: CFSE-low proliferating T cells sorted from roughly six-day pre-transplant mixed lymphocyte reaction (GvH or HvG direction). Receptor source: a human patient who was an organ donor for intestinal transplantation.

This clone rates as medium-sized. V gene TRBV10-1 combines with J gene TRBJ2-5, with D possibly matching TRBD2 (6 bases). The germline gives CDR1 WNHNN, CDR2 SYGVQD (reference sequence). The CDR3 consists of 15 residues. Trimming took off 4 bases at V and 2 bases at J, with 14 bases between the two ends. For the CDR3, the DNA is TGCGCCAGCAGTGGCCAGGGAGGTCTTCAAGAGACCCAGTACTTC. Amino acids: CASSGQGGLQETQYF.

Judged by abundance, this clone is medium-sized. The gene calls are TRBV28 and TRBJ1-2; a possible D gene is TRBD1 (6 bases). Trimming stripped 6 bases from V and 5 bases from J, with 13 bases between. Germline V gene data show CDR1 as MDHEN and CDR2 as SYDVKM. The CDR3 totals 13 residues. The CDR3 reads CASRGGRRYGYTF. The CDR3 DNA reads as TGTGCCAGCAGAGGGGGACGGCGATATGGCTACACCTTC.

V usage is TRBV29-1 and J usage is TRBJ2-7, with D possibly TRBD2 on 6 matching bases. Germline V gene data show CDR1 as SQVTM and CDR2 as ANQGSEA. Trimming removed 7 bases at V and 6 bases at J, with 13 bases between. The CDR3 spans 11 residues. CDR3 nucleotide sequence: TGCAGCGGTCGGGGGTTGGCCGAGCAGTACTTC. It codes for CSGRGLAEQYF.

This clone rates as medium-sized. The chain carries TRBV5-4 and TRBJ1-1, with 8 bases that match TRBD1. Germline assignment: CDR1 SGHNT and CDR2 YYREEE (reference sequence). Unmatched junction bases numbered 9, after V lost 5 bases and J lost 0 bases. CDR3 length equals 16 residues. The CDR3 DNA is TGTGCCAGCAGACCCGGACAGGGTAGCATGAACACTGAAGCTTTCTTT. Its protein is CASRPGQGSMNTEAFF.

Only a few counts were recorded for this clone. A read error may produce the germline difference seen at one junction end. The chain employs TRBV7-2 and TRBJ1-2, with a weak D call TRBD1 (6 bases). Germline assignment: CDR1 SGHTA and CDR2 FQGNSA. CDR3 length: 15 residues. As DNA, the CDR3 is TGCGCCAGCAGCCAAGACAGGCAGCTGAACTATGGCTACACCTTC. Protein: CASSQDRQLNYGYTF.

In its sample, this clone is medium-sized (0.01 to 0.1%). The rearrangement uses TRBV10-1 and TRBJ1-1, with a weak D call TRBD1 (5 bases). CDR1 and CDR2 (germline): WNHNN, SYGVQD (reference sequence). The CDR3 totals 13 residues. V dropped 6 bases and J dropped 1 base, with 9 bases sitting between them. CDR3: CASSGHPNTEAFF. Written as DNA, the CDR3 is TGCGCCAGCAGCGGACACCCGAACACTGAAGCTTTCTTT.

This clone was seen a handful of times. The chain carries TRBV20-1 and TRBJ1-4, with D perhaps TRBD1 (5 bases). CDR1 is DFQATT and CDR2 is SNEGSKA in the germline V gene (reference sequence). The CDR3 runs 11 residues. DNA of the CDR3: TGCGGTACCGGGGGGGGAGAAAAACTGTTTTTT. This gives the protein CGTGGGEKLFF.

The table lists this clone with a few counts. Since a much larger clone is just one base distant, this may be a read error. The chain joins TRBV29-1 to TRBJ1-1, with D maybe TRBD1 (6 bases). In germline, CDR1 is SQVTM, CDR2 ANQGSEA. The ends were cut back, 2 bases at V and 5 bases at J, with 12 bases in the middle. This CDR3 contains 13 residues. The CDR3 region has the DNA TGCAGCGTTGAACGGCAGGGGTCGACTGAAGCTTTCTTT. This gives the protein CSVERQGSTEAFF.

This clone turned up a few times. This chain uses TRBV11-2 with TRBJ2-1, with 13 bases identical to TRBD2. The germline V gene has CDR1 SGHAT and CDR2 FQNNGV. This CDR3 has 18 residues. J gave up 2 bases and V 2 bases, and 6 bases lay outside the gene matches. The CDR3 is CASSLRLAGGQTYNEQFF. The CDR3 coding sequence is TGTGCCAGCAGCTTAAGACTAGCGGGAGGACAAACCTACAATGAGCAGTTCTTC. Supplemented by reference TRBV11-2 and TRBJ2-1, the full variable domain reads EAGVAQSPRYKIIEKRQSVAFWCNPISGHATLYWYQQILGQGPKLLIQFQNNGVVDDSQLPKDRFSAERLKGVDSTLKIQPAKLEDSAVYLCASSLRLAGGQTYNEQFFGPGTRLTVL.

This clone has more than one count but fewer than ten. The gene calls are TRBV4-3 and TRBJ2-5; no clear D. V dropped 10 bases and J dropped 5 bases, with 8 bases sitting between them. The V gene's germline CDR1 is LGHNA and CDR2 YSLEER. The CDR3 is 10 residues long. The CDR3 DNA sequence: TGCGCCATTCCTTCCGAGACCCAGTACTTC. Amino acid sequence: CAIPSETQYF.

V and J are TRBV5-6 and TRBJ2-7; 8 nucleotides line up with TRBD2. Looked up from germline, CDR1 is SGHDT and CDR2 is YYEEEE. The CDR3 contains 13 residues. J lost 4 bases, V lost 3 bases, and 3 bases had no gene match. The CDR3 DNA sequence: TGTGCCAGCAGCTCCCGCGGGGGGTACGAGCAGTACTTC. It yields the protein CASSSRGGYEQYF.

In its sample, this clone was seen a few times. The chain links TRBV27 to TRBJ1-2, with D perhaps matching TRBD1 (5 bases). The CDR3 has 17 residues. The germline V gene has CDR1 MNHEY and CDR2 SMNVEV (reference sequence). Trimming removed 6 bases at V and 8 bases at J, with 28 bases between. The CDR3 sequence is CASRWMGEASDGGGYTF. DNA for the CDR3: TGTGCCAGCAGGTGGATGGGTGAAGCATCGGATGGGGGGGGCTACACCTTC.

In this sample, this clone turned up a few times. The chain combines TRBV5-4 with TRBJ1-1; tentatively, D is TRBD1 (5 bases). Per germline, CDR1 SGHNT and CDR2 YYREEE (reference sequence). The CDR3 totals 14 residues. V dropped 5 bases and J dropped 1 base, with 12 bases sitting between them. CDR3 region: CASREGLKNTEAFF. CDR3 coding DNA: TGTGCCAGCAGAGAGGGACTTAAGAACACTGAAGCTTTCTTT.

This clone occurred a few times. CDR3 bases: TGTGCCAGCAGCTTGGCATTACAGGTTTCCTATGGCTACACCTTC. As protein: CASSLALQVSYGYTF. This chain links TRBV5-6 with TRBJ1-2; TRBD1 is a possible D gene (5 bases). CDR1 is SGHDT, CDR2 YYEEEE, per germline. CDR3 length: 15 amino acids. Trimming removed 0 bases from V and 4 bases from J, with 13 bases in between.

This clone was counted a few times. This chain connects TRBV28 to TRBJ2-7; a weak D match, TRBD1 (6 bases). V was pared by 4 bases and J by 0 bases, with 13 bases between. The CDR3 runs 15 residues. CDR1 and CDR2 (germline): MDHEN, SYDVKM. CDR3 in DNA: TGTGCCAGCAGTTCACAGGGCCGAAGCTCCTACGAGCAGTACTTC. Protein sequence: CASSSQGRSSYEQYF. The full variable domain, completed using reference TRBV28 and TRBJ2-7, is DVKVTQSSRYLVKRTGEKVFLECVQDMDHENMFWYRQDPGLGLRLIYFSYDVKMKEKGDIPEGYSVSREKKERFSLILESASTNQTSMYLCASSSQGRSSYEQYFGPGTRLTVT.

This clone is labeled large. The chain employs TRBV6-5 and TRBJ2-7; TRBD2 aligns across 7 bases. The CDR3 is 13 residues long. CDR1 is MNHEY and CDR2 is SVGAGI in the germline V gene. V shed 8 bases and J 4 bases; nucleotides not matched to a gene: 8. CDR3 nucleotide sequence: TGTGCCAGCGGGAGGGGCTTAAGTTACGAGCAGTACTTC. Translating it yields CASGRGLSYEQYF.

This clone was picked up a small number of times. The V and J genes are TRBV7-6 and TRBJ2-1, with 11 positions matching TRBD2. The CDR3 spans 16 residues. With 0 bases clipped from V and 10 bases from J, the junction kept 8 bases outside the gene matches. Germline V gene data show CDR1 as SGHVS and CDR2 as FNYEAQ. CDR3 residues: CASSLALTSGMEEQFF. As DNA, the CDR3 is TGTGCCAGCAGCTTAGCCCTGACTAGCGGGATGGAAGAGCAGTTCTTC.

There are a few counts of this clone. This chain uses TRBV5-4 with TRBJ2-1, with 8 positions matching TRBD1. The CDR3 has 15 amino acids. Germline CDR1 is SGHNT and CDR2 is YYREEE (reference sequence). The V and J ends lost 4 bases and 1 base, in that order; junction bases with no gene match: 4. DNA of the CDR3: TGTGCCAGCAGCATGGGACAGGCGTCCTACAATGAGCAGTTCTTC. Residues: CASSMGQASYNEQFF.

A note on this clone: A single base separates this from a much larger clone, so it may be a read error. The rearrangement joins TRBV7-6 to TRBJ2-7; D gene ambiguous. The germline V gene has CDR1 SGHVS and CDR2 FNYEAQ. The CDR3 has 13 amino acids. CDR3 coding DNA: TGTGCCAGCATCTTAGAACTCACCTACGAGCAGTACTTC. It is translated as CASILELTYEQYF.

This clone is classed as medium-sized (0.01 to 0.1%). This chain uses TRBV14 with TRBJ2-7; weak D call: TRBD1 (6 bases). CDR1 and CDR2 from the germline V gene are SGHDN and FVKESK. Trimming took 1 base from V and 2 from J, leaving 15 bases between them. This CDR3 spans 16 amino acids. DNA for the CDR3: TGTGCCAGCAGCCAAGTGGTGGGGGCCAGGACCTACGAGCAGTACTTC. Translated, it gives CASSQVVGARTYEQYF. The full variable domain, its missing parts supplied by reference TRBV14 and TRBJ2-7, is EAGVTQFPSHSVIEKGQTVTLRCDPISGHDNLYWYRRVMGKEIKFLLHFVKESKQDESGMPNNRFLAERTGGTYSTLKVQPAELEDSGVYFCASSQVVGARTYEQYFGPGTRLTVT.

This clone was seen only once. The conserved final phenylalanine or tryptophan is absent from the CDR3, which likely points to a read error. J is TRBJ2-7 and V is TRBV11-3; TRBD2 is a possible D gene (6 bases). This CDR3 comprises 16 residues. The ends were cut back, 1 base at V and 6 bases at J, with 19 bases in the middle. CDR1 and CDR2 from the germline V gene are SGHNT and YENEEA. The CDR3 coding sequence is TGTGCCAGCAGCTTAGTTTTGGGACTCCAACTTTCCGAGCAGTACCTC. Its protein is CASSLVLGLQLSEQYL.

Comments on this clone: With a much larger clone just one base away, this may be a read error. V is TRBV28 and J is TRBJ2-7; D might be TRBD2 (6 bases). The germline V gene has CDR1 MDHEN and CDR2 SYDVKM. Trimming pared 3 bases from V and 4 bases from J, leaving 16 bases between. There are 15 residues in the CDR3. The DNA for the CDR3 is TGTGCCAGCAGTTTCCCTATCGGGAGTTCTTACGAGCAGTACTTC. The encoded protein is CASSFPIGSSYEQYF.

Only a few counts were recorded for this clone. V gene TRBV28 combines with J gene TRBJ2-7; a possible D gene is TRBD2 (6 bases). CDR3 size: 11 residues. Between the trimmed V and J ends, which lost 7 bases and 7 bases, there was a span of 11 bases. Germline V gene data show CDR1 as MDHEN and CDR2 as SYDVKM. CDR3 bases: TGTGCCAGCACCAACCGGGGGGAGCAGTACTTC. Protein product: CASTNRGEQYF.

This clone occurred a few times. This chain links TRBV2 with TRBJ1-5; 9 nucleotides align to TRBD1. CDR3 size: 15 residues. Germline V gene data show CDR1 as SNHLY and CDR2 as FYNNEI. Trimming at V came to 4 bases and at J to 5 bases, leaving 6 bases not matched to a gene. In DNA, the CDR3 is TGTGCCAGCAGTGGTGGAGGACAGGGGTATCAGCCCCAGCATTTT. Its protein product is CASSGGGQGYQPQHF.

V and J are TRBV5-1 and TRBJ2-1; D is unclear. V was trimmed by 3 bases and J by 0 bases, leaving 10 bases between them. The CDR3 is 15 amino acids. Germline V gives CDR1 SGHRS, CDR2 YFSETQ. CDR3 amino acids: CASSYRVSSYNEQFF. The CDR3 region has the DNA TGCGCCAGCAGCTATCGGGTCTCCTCCTACAATGAGCAGTTCTTC.

Concerning this clone itself: A far larger clone is just one base off, so this is likely a read error. The rearrangement uses TRBV30 and TRBJ2-5; 10 bases are a match to TRBD1. The CDR3 sequence is 15 residues long. Per germline, CDR1 GTSNPN and CDR2 SVGIG (reference sequence). CDR3 in DNA: TGTGCCTGGAACAAGGGACAGGGGAACCATGAGACCCAGTACTTC. Amino acids: CAWNKGQGNHETQYF.